This TCR beta chain was observed in a study of blood T cell repertoires in COVID-19. In the study overall: Sample material is recorded as cDNA or gDNA derived from T cells, B-cell-depleted T cells, or PBMCs.

Germline V gene lookup returns CDR1 SGHDN and CDR2 FVKESK. The J segment lost 10 bases and the V segment lost 4 bases, leaving 10 bases of the junction unmatched. CDR3 length equals 14 residues. The table came from immunoSEQ multiplex PCR; TCRdb's copy has only in-frame clones and leaves some out. The table shows hundreds of thousands of clones, with roughly four fifths occurring only once. Participants had their cohort set by participant-reported clinical history. This clonotype was sampled from a woman aged 50 to 60 who had been exposed to COVID-19. The chain carries TRBV14 and TRBJ1-1; TRBD1 aligns across 9 bases. Specimen: PBMCs or T cells enriched from blood (not recorded which). The CDR3 sequence: CASSLTGGPGGAFF. The CDR3 nucleotides read TGTGCCAGCAGCCTAACAGGGGGCCCCGGGGGAGCTTTCTTT.